This note documents a single T cell receptor beta chain sequence. Original processing methods: How many nucleated cells were present was estimated from reference gene primer amplification. Clones were read by immunoSEQ multiplex PCR, and TCRdb kept only the in-frame ones, dropping some. Clonal size and the V and J genes are those of that table, whereas D and trimming came from the DNA. The data show some 300,000 clones, about nine tenths seen once. The data were obtained in a study of blood T cell repertoires in COVID-19. Study summary: Acute-phase and convalescent COVID-19 samples originated in the United States, Italy and Spain. Sources were T cells, B-cell-depleted T cells, or PBMCs; the material itself was cDNA or gDNA.

Trimming at V came to 2 bases and at J to 3 bases, leaving 5 bases not matched to a gene. The CDR3 contains 16 residues. Germline V lookup: CDR1 SGHNT, CDR2 YENEEA. This chain joins TRBV11-3 and TRBJ2-2, with TRBD1 identical over 8 bases. This receptor was obtained from a man between 18 and 29 years old with active or convalescent COVID-19. Sequenced input: peripheral blood. CDR3 nucleotide sequence: TGTGCCAGCAGCTTACTAAGGGGACAGGACACCGGGGAGCTGTTTTTT. It yields the protein CASSLLRGQDTGELFF.